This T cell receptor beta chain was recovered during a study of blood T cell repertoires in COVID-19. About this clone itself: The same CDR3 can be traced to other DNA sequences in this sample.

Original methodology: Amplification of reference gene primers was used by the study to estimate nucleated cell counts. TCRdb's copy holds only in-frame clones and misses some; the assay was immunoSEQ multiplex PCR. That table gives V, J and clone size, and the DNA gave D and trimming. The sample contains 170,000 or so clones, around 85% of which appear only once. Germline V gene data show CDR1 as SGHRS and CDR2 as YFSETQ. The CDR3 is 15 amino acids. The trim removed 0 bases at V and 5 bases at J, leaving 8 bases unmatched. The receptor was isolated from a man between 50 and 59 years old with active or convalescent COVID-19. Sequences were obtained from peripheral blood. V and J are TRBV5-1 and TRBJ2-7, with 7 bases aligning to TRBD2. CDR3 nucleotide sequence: TGCGCCAGCAGCTTGGGTGGCGGGAGTCTCGACGAGCAGTACTTC. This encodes CASSLGGGSLDEQYF.